The T cell receptor (beta chain) under discussion was sequenced for a study of OX40 agonist ivuxolimab in advanced cancers. Study details: The treatment was a fully human IgG2 OX40 agonist, ivuxolimab.

This CDR3 has 13 amino acids. Trimming left V 6 bases short and J 4 bases short, with 12 bases between. From germline, CDR1 is SNHLY and CDR2 FYNNEI. Baseline was the first blood sampling point, followed by cycle 4 day 1 and cycle 7 day 1. Repertoires were generated with immunoSEQ multiplex PCR, while TCRdb's copy carries only in-frame clones and drops some. The sample includes about 86,000 clones, roughly 89% of them seen just once. The TCR originated in an adult with an advanced solid tumor such as melanoma, head and neck, liver or kidney cancer. This rearrangement joins TRBV2 to TRBJ1-1, with TRBD1 as a possible D gene (5 bases). Source: CD4+ or CD8+ T cells sorted from blood, taken in a trial of the OX40 agonist ivuxolimab. The CDR3, as DNA: TGTGCCAGCAGACAGGAGGGGAGCACTGAAGCTTTCTTT. Translating it yields CASRQEGSTEAFF.